The T cell receptor (beta chain) described here comes from a study of shared clonotypes between healthy human individuals. Notes on the study in general: Some clonotypes were shared by all four sorted-subset donors, while others were not shared. The non-shared ones had lower generation probabilities than the shared ones.

A note on this clone: Its antigen is unknown.

The protocol was immunoSEQ multiplex PCR, while the TCRdb copy is restricted to in-frame clones and leaves out a portion. Among around 1,100,000 clones listed, 70% to 85% were seen once. With 0 bases removed from V and 2 bases from J, the gap between germline ends came to 11 bases. The CDR3 runs to 15 residues. Germline V gives CDR1 MNHNS, CDR2 SASEGT. Sequencing input: memory CD4+ T cells from PBMCs. Subset described: CD45RA-negative fraction. The TCR was taken from a man in his late teens or twenties in good health. Some clones in this sample may be carry-over from other donors' samples. The chain couples TRBV6-1 to TRBJ2-7; no firm D call. This CDR3 reads CASSEASQAPYEQYF. CDR3 sequence (DNA): TGTGCCAGCAGTGAAGCTTCCCAAGCTCCCTACGAGCAGTACTTC.